A single TCR delta chain is shown here with its context. Its antigen is unidentified. One junction end does not reproduce the germline sequence, and a read error may be involved. This specimen belongs to a study of Vδ1+ human thymocytes. The study's findings and limits: Despite high sort purity, approximately 20% of thymic T cell receptor delta sequences were Vdelta2. Highly polyclonal TRG and TRD repertoires with Gaussian CDR3 length distributions appeared in thymus.

RNA was extracted from the cells and then reverse transcribed. Multiplex PCR used pooled V-gene forward primers and a constant-region reverse primer to amplify CDR3s. TCRdb re-called the multiplex PCR reads with CATT. The repertoire holds over 65,000 delta-chain clones, with around 30% as singletons. CDR3 length: 22 amino acids. Per the germline V gene, CDR1 is TSWWSYY and CDR2 is QGS. After alphabeta T cell depletion, CD3+ Vdelta1+ Vdelta2- thymocytes were sorted. Sorted Vdelta1+ thymocytes were roughly 98% to 99.6% pure. Sequenced material: Vdelta1+ gamma-delta thymocytes from the thymus. Subset described: FACS-sorted CD3+ TCRalphabeta- TCRVdelta1+ TCRVdelta2- thymocytes. The TCR was taken from a boy under three years old who had congenital heart surgery. This chain joins TRDV1 and TRDJ1; 12 nucleotides match TRDD3. Here the CDR3 reads CALGEDLPTRILGDTSTDKPIF. CDR3 in DNA: TGTGCTCTTGGGGAAGACCTTCCTACCCGAATACTGGGGGATACTAGCACCGATAAACCCATCTTT.